The TCR beta chain described here comes from a study of glioma-infiltrating T cells after dendritic cell vaccination. TCRB CDR3 was amplified from 2 ug genomic DNA or less. Measured with immunoSEQ multiplex PCR; TCRdb has only the in-frame clones, and not every one. This table holds tens of thousands of clones, 60% to 85% found once. Trimming pared 6 bases from V and 3 bases from J, leaving 2 bases between. Germline CDR1 and CDR2: LNHDA and SQIVND (reference sequence). This CDR3 has 11 amino acids. Selection required adequate fresh-frozen tumor tissue plus more than two years' survival data. Isocitrate dehydrogenase mutation was absent in all glioblastoma patients.

Sequenced here: blood, sampled before dendritic cell vaccination. The chain employs TRBV19 and TRBJ2-2; D not resolved. The receptor was isolated from a human donor with glioblastoma. The CDR3 coding sequence is TGTGCCAGTAGCTACACCGGGGAGCTGTTTTTT. This encodes CASSYTGELFF.